Shown below are 8 T cell receptor beta chains from a single sample sequenced in a study of blood T cell repertoires in COVID-19. Here immunoSEQ multiplex PCR was the method, and the copy in TCRdb shows in-frame clones only, minus some. This repertoire shows about 270,000 clones, roughly 90% found once; its top ten account for around 13%. The sequencing input was peripheral blood. These receptors were taken from a woman in her seventies with COVID-19, enrolled during active disease.

Notes on this clone: The limits of the CDR3 on the DNA are not certain, so only TCRdb's listed CDR3 is given. This chain connects TRBV21-1 to TRBJ1-6; the table assigns TRBD1, which was not confirmed against the DNA. TRBV21-1 is a recognized pseudogene. The CDR3 totals 15 residues, both ends included. The CDR3 here is CASWGQGSYNSPLHF.

This clone has just a few counts. This sequence joins TRBV7-9 and TRBJ2-2, with D unresolved. This CDR3 is built from 12 residues. Germline-derived CDR1 and CDR2 are SEHNR and FQNEAQ (reference sequence). Between the trimmed V and J ends, which lost 8 bases and 5 bases, there was a span of 9 bases. Here the CDR3 reads CASQRETGELFF. The CDR3 DNA is TGTGCCAGCCAGCGAGAGACCGGGGAGCTGTTTTTT.

The gene calls are TRBV18 and TRBJ2-5; D is unresolved. This CDR3 has 12 residues. Deletions cut 3 bases from V and 1 base from J, with 3 bases between. Germline lookup yields CDR1 KGHSH and CDR2 LQKENI. This chain's CDR3 is CASSPSQETQYF. Here the CDR3 DNA reads TGTGCCAGCTCACCCAGCCAAGAGACCCAGTACTTC.

The chain employs TRBV19 and TRBJ1-1; 8 positions match TRBD1. With V trimmed by 5 bases and J by 0 bases, 5 bases remained unmatched. Germline CDR1 is LNHDA and CDR2 is SQIVND (reference sequence). The CDR3 sequence is 15 residues long. CDR3 loop: CASSFGDRMNTEAFF. CDR3 coding DNA: TGTGCCAGTAGTTTCGGGGACAGGATGAACACTGAAGCTTTCTTT.

The CDR3, as DNA: TGTGCCACCAGTGATTTCAGGCCAGGGGGCAAGGACGAGCAGTACTTC. Protein product: CATSDFRPGGKDEQYF. This sequence joins TRBV24-1 and TRBJ2-7; TRBD1 agrees at 8 bases. The CDR3 contains 16 residues. Germline assignment: CDR1 KGHDR and CDR2 SFDVKD. After removal of 1 base from V and 5 bases from J, the junction contained 9 bases not matched to a gene.

This clone has a single count. V usage is TRBV11-2 and J usage is TRBJ2-1; 11 bases line up with TRBD1. The CDR3 extends over 15 amino acids. Germline values: CDR1 SGHAT, CDR2 FQNNGV. Losses at the gene ends were 5 bases for V and 4 bases for J; bases not matched to a gene: 4. CDR3 loop: CASSAGTGGYNEQFF. The CDR3 coding sequence is TGTGCCAGCAGCGCAGGGACAGGGGGTTACAATGAGCAGTTCTTC.

This clone occurred once. The chain employs TRBV19 and TRBJ1-1, with TRBD1 identical over 8 bases. V was pared by 3 bases and J by 3 bases, with 9 bases of the junction left unmatched. CDR1 LNHDA and CDR2 SQIVND come from the germline V gene (reference sequence). The CDR3 has 16 residues. Written as DNA, the CDR3 is TGTGCCAGTAGTATCCCCAGACAGGGGAGGCACACTGAAGCTTTCTTT. Translating it yields CASSIPRQGRHTEAFF.

This sequence joins TRBV4-1 and TRBJ1-2; 10 nucleotides line up with TRBD1. The CDR3 is made up of 16 amino acids. The V and J ends lost 2 bases and 7 bases, in that order; junction bases with no gene match: 10. Germline assignment: CDR1 MGHRA and CDR2 YSYEKL. The CDR3 protein is CASSQSPGTGESGYTF. Written as DNA, the CDR3 is TGCGCCAGCAGCCAAAGCCCCGGGACAGGGGAGAGTGGCTACACCTTC.